Listed below are T cell receptor beta chains from one sample, sequenced in a study of CD8 T cells in ankylosing spondylitis. TCRdb re-called the 5' RACE reads through MiXCR, storing one row per CDR3 protein. The sample yields 310,000 or so distinct CDR3 sequences, over 15% seen once. The material sequenced was blood, either unsorted or a sorted T cell fraction (not recorded which). Source of these receptors: a male donor with ankylosing spondylitis or in good health (not recorded which). The conserved cysteine and the conserved F or W are not part of the CDR3 here. Each record gives: V gene, J gene, clone size, CDR3 protein. Size tells how often a clone was seen (once, few, many) or the class of an expanded clone, and some rows leave it out.

TRBV3-1,TRBJ1-5,-,ASSQQGFRQPQH
TRBV20-1,TRBJ2-2,few,SAVKLAGGSGTGELF
TRBV12-3/TRBV12-4,TRBJ1-5,-,ASSLQRYQPQH
TRBV20-1,TRBJ1-1,-,SARQAETEAF
TRBV2,TRBJ1-5,-,ASKSRTGQPNQPQH
TRBV6-1,TRBJ1-1,-,ASTSGQGFTEAF
TRBV6-5,TRBJ2-1,few,ASSYGRDYNNEQF
TRBV27,TRBJ1-4,few,ASSPGVGLDEKLF
TRBV5-1,TRBJ1-1,-,ASSLTDTAENTEAF
TRBV5-1,TRBJ2-5,-,ASSGRTRQETQY
TRBV10-1,TRBJ2-5,-,ASSESSQETQY
TRBV3-1,TRBJ2-1,few,ASSQPGDGEQF
TRBV28,TRBJ1-1,few,ASPPQTGRNTEAF
TRBV24-1,TRBJ2-1,many,ATSGSSGRSSYNEQF
TRBV5-1,TRBJ2-1,-,ASSYLAEGYNEQF
TRBV20-1,TRBJ1-5,many,SAQGHSGNQPQH